Listed here is a single T cell receptor (beta chain). The data were obtained in a study of blood T cell repertoires in COVID-19. The germline V gene has CDR1 MGHRA and CDR2 YSYEKL. The CDR3 totals 14 residues. Deletions cut 2 bases from V and 5 bases from J, with 13 bases between. What the recovered Cohort 3 donors had was two negative PCRs, clearance, or symptom resolution. Per the original methods: It was from reference gene primer amplification that nucleated cell counts were estimated. Clones were read by immunoSEQ multiplex PCR, and TCRdb kept only the in-frame ones, dropping some. V, J and clone size derive from that table, while D and trimming were established from the DNA sequence. The sample consists of approximately 350,000 clones, over 75% of them appearing once.

This clonotype was sampled from a man between 18 and 29 years old who had recovered from COVID-19. The chain recombines TRBV4-1 with TRBJ2-7; tentatively, D is TRBD2 (5 bases). The specimen sequenced was PBMCs or T cells enriched from blood (not recorded which). CDR3 amino acids: CASSQFAVGDEQYF. The CDR3 DNA is TGCGCCAGCAGCCAATTCGCGGTCGGGGACGAGCAGTACTTC.